In this sample, the clone carrying this T cell receptor (beta chain) turned up a few times. CDR3 size: 15 residues. Germline V gene lookup returns CDR1 KGHDR and CDR2 SFDVKD. The V and J ends lost 4 bases and 6 bases, in that order; junction bases with no gene match: 10. These data originate in a study of T cells after yellow fever vaccination. TCRdb analysed the 5' RACE reads with MiXCR anew, one entry per CDR3 protein. Here the sample spans some 400,000 distinct CDR3 sequences, 18% being singletons. Here the sequenced sample was PBMCs, taken before the yellow fever booster vaccination. This chain joins TRBV24-1 and TRBJ1-2; TRBD1 aligns across 7 bases. This TCR was sampled from a man between 18 and 29 years old who received the YFV17D yellow fever vaccine. CDR3 region: CATSDTEDRLDGYTF. CDR3 in DNA: TGTGCCACCAGTGACACCGAGGACAGGCTGGATGGCTACACCTTC.